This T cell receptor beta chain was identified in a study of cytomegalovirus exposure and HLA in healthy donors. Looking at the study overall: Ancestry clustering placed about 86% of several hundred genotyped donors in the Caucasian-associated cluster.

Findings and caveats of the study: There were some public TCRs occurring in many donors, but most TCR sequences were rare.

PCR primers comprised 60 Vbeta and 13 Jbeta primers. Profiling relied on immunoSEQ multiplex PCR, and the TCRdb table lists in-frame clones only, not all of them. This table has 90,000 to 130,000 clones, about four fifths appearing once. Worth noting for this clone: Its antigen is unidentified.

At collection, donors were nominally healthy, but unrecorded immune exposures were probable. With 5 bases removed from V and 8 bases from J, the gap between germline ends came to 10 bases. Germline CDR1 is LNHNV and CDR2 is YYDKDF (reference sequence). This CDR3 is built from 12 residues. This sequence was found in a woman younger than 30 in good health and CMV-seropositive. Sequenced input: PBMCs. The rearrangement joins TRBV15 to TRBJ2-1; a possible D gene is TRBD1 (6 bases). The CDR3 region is CATSLRGYEQFF. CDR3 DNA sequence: TGTGCCACCAGCCTGAGGGGGTATGAGCAGTTCTTC.